This paragraph reports one TCR beta chain. Antigen specificity is unknown. This entry belongs to a study of cytomegalovirus exposure and HLA in healthy donors. Although they were nominally healthy when sampled, donors likely had unrecorded immune exposures. PCR primers comprised 60 Vbeta and 13 Jbeta primers. Sequenced by immunoSEQ multiplex PCR; TCRdb stores in-frame clones only, minus some. Of about 230,000 clones in the sample, around 80% are singletons; the top ten hold less than 3.5%. The CDR3 consists of 15 residues. CDR1 and CDR2 (germline): KGHSH, LQKENI. J gave up 1 base and V 6 bases, and 8 bases lay outside the gene matches. General study results and limits: In presence/absence analyses, roughly uniform sequencing depth across donors was assumed. An analysis that was carried out later associated 15,000 to 20,000 TCR beta sequences with HLA alleles at 0.05 false discovery rate. Association of a missense DCLRE1C variant with TCR beta V- and J-gene trimming was reported in a later analysis.

What was sequenced was PBMCs. This rearrangement joins TRBV18 to TRBJ1-1; 7 bases fit TRBD1. This receptor was identified in a woman aged 55-75 years in good health and CMV-seropositive. The CDR3, as DNA: TGTGCCAGCTCGTTCCAGGGGGGCGAGAACACTGAAGCTTTCTTT. Translated: CASSFQGGENTEAFF.